This TCR beta chain was identified in a study of blood T cell repertoires in COVID-19 (dated by TCRdb to 2018 to 2021). Some background on the complete study: Samples covering the acute and convalescent phases of COVID-19 were provided by collaborators in the United States, Italy and Spain. The material from the prospective study consisted of cDNA or gDNA derived from T cells, B-cell-depleted T cells, or PBMCs. Samples were obtained from the ongoing ImmuneRACE study (first 160 participants) and from 1,254 subjects provided by 6 global collaborators. The repertoires were released in a freely available public database meant as a resource for research on the immune response to SARS-CoV-2. The sample metadata nearly always contained a de-identified subject ID, COVID-19 status, age in years and sex. The dataset comprised deeply sampled blood TCRbeta repertoires from subjects exposed to, actively infected with, or recovered from COVID-19. Where available, HLA class I and class II types were taken from metadata supplied by the sample provider and were not determined by assay-based typing.

The research as a whole found: How much clinical and demographic metadata was included differed by source and by participant, and the metadata was provided uncurated.

TCRbeta CDR3 regions were amplified from genomic DNA using the immunoSEQ Assay, a bias-controlled multiplex PCR. The source study handled its data this way. Within the assay, amplification of reference gene primers was used to estimate how many nucleated cells each sample contained. To quantify the absolute abundance of each unique TCRbeta CDR3 rearrangement, sequence reads were collapsed and filtered. For each sample, productive Simpson clonality was calculated by taking the square root of Simpson's diversity index across productive rearrangements. What TCRdb holds here is the immuneACCESS table cut down to in-frame rearrangements. Part of the clones is not present; checked against another copy, under half of the missing clones reflect an unresolved V gene, and the others are unexplained. V and J calls and clone size are given by that table; D and trimming were obtained from the DNA. For this sample the table gives some 65,000 clones, of which under 95% were detected only once. About 3.1% of the sample is held by the ten biggest clonotypes.

Whole blood was collected in K2EDTA tubes by collaborating institutions according to the institutions' own protocols. For TCRbeta analysis, collaborator samples were shipped as frozen whole blood, as isolated PBMCs, or as DNA extracted from either sample type. This clone was observed a single time. Its antigen is unknown. One base away there is no much larger clone; base qualities are not given. The germline V gene sets CDR1 to SGHAT and CDR2 to FQNNGV. The CDR3 measures 16 amino acids from cysteine to phenylalanine. Just the 48-base CDR3 DNA is kept, in frame starting at base 1. V trim: 3 bases; J trim: 5 bases; unmatched bases: 6.

The origin of this receptor is a man aged 65-85 years with active COVID-19. The sample consisted of peripheral blood. The chain is made from TRBV11-2 and TRBJ2-2, with 10 middle bases fitting TRBD2. The DNA reads TGTGCCAGCAGCTTTGCTAGCGGGGGCTATACCGGGGAGCTGTTTTTT. Translation gives CASSFASGGYTGELFF.